Shown below are 9 T cell receptor beta chains from a single sample sequenced in a study of beta chain features in type 1 diabetes. Study-level points and caveats: TCRB CDR3 length was moderately but significantly reduced in all four CD4+ subsets of Type 1 diabetes patients.

Their recognized antigens are unknown. Of the isolated RNA, all was reverse transcribed, and so the sequenced material was expressed TCRB transcripts. Here immunoSEQ multiplex PCR was the method, and the copy in TCRdb shows in-frame clones only, minus some. The table records some 360,000 clones, over 9% of them present only once. Sequencing used central memory CD4+ T cells from blood. These receptors were obtained from a man aged 25 to 45 with type 1 diabetes.

This clone turned up a few times. The V and J genes are TRBV2 and TRBJ1-2, with a tentative D call TRBD1 (6 bases). CDR1 and CDR2 from the germline V gene are SNHLY and FYNNEI. The CDR3 has 13 amino acids. V dropped 8 bases and J dropped 4 bases, with 14 bases sitting between them. In DNA form, the CDR3 reads TGTGCCAGCCTCCCGGACAGCCCCTATGGCTACACCTTC. It is translated as CASLPDSPYGYTF.

This clone was seen only a few times. The V gene is TRBV10-3, the J gene TRBJ1-4; 7 bases are shared with TRBD1. The CDR3 has 16 residues. V lost 0 bases and J lost 5; bases outside the gene matches: 6. CDR1 and CDR2 from the germline V gene are ENHRY and SYGVKD. CDR3 amino acids: CAISESRVTGNEKLFF. As DNA, the CDR3 is TGTGCCATCAGTGAGTCGAGGGTGACAGGGAATGAAAAACTGTTTTTT.

The V and J genes are TRBV28 and TRBJ1-1; a weak D match, TRBD1 (6 bases). V was clipped by 7 bases and J by 5 bases, with 14 bases between them. The CDR3 length is 13 residues. Germline values: CDR1 MDHEN, CDR2 SYDVKM. This chain's CDR3 is CASTPRGMTEAFF. Written as DNA, the CDR3 is TGTGCCAGCACCCCCAGGGGTATGACTGAAGCTTTCTTT.

This sequence joins TRBV5-1 and TRBJ1-1, with D possibly TRBD1 on 5 matching bases. Germline loops: CDR1 SGHRS, CDR2 YFSETQ. V was trimmed by 1 base and J by 5 bases, leaving 15 bases between them. The CDR3 sequence is 15 residues long. This chain's CDR3 is CASSLFPDKGTEAFF. CDR3 nucleotide sequence: TGCGCCAGCAGCTTGTTCCCAGACAAGGGGACTGAAGCTTTCTTT. Filled out from reference TRBV5-1 and TRBJ1-1, the complete variable domain reads KAGVTQTPRYLIKTRGQQVTLSCSPISGHRSVSWYQQTPGQGLQFLFEYFSETQRNKGNFPGRFSGRQFSNSRSEMNVSTLELGDSALYLCASSLFPDKGTEAFFGQGTRLTVV.

This clone was picked up a small number of times. V and J are TRBV10-1 and TRBJ2-2; TRBD2 matches 10 bases. Unmatched junction bases numbered 8, after V lost 3 bases and J lost 4 bases. The CDR3 covers 17 residues. Germline V gene sequence: CDR1 WNHNN, CDR2 SYGVQD (reference sequence). The CDR3, as DNA: TGCGCCAGCAGTGAAGTTTTAGCGGGAGGCAGCACCGGGGAGCTGTTTTTT. Amino acid sequence: CASSEVLAGGSTGELFF.

To note about this clone: The same CDR3 is also encoded by other DNA sequences in this sample. This rearrangement joins TRBV5-1 to TRBJ2-3; D ambiguous. This CDR3 is built from 14 residues. Germline assignment: CDR1 SGHRS and CDR2 YFSETQ. Deletions cut 5 bases from V and 0 bases from J, with 10 bases between. For the CDR3, the DNA is TGCGCCAGCAGTCTGGTCCTCAGCACAGATACGCAGTATTTT. Translation gives CASSLVLSTDTQYF.

The chain carries TRBV27 and TRBJ2-3; 8 nucleotides line up with TRBD2. Germline CDR1 and CDR2: MNHEY and SMNVEV (reference sequence). The CDR3 has 16 residues. V shed 4 bases, J shed 2 bases, and the junction held 8 bases outside the gene matches. DNA for the CDR3: TGTGCCAGCAGTTCCATTCTAGCGGGTCTCACAGATACGCAGTATTTT. Translating gives CASSSILAGLTDTQYF.

This clone was detected ten times or more. The chain joins TRBV27 to TRBJ1-1; tentatively, D is TRBD1 (5 bases). Germline V lookup: CDR1 MNHEY, CDR2 SMNVEV (reference sequence). V lost 2 bases, J lost 11 bases, and 12 bases lay in between. This CDR3 comprises 12 residues. The DNA of the CDR3 is TGTGCCAGCAGTTTACGGGGGGTGAAGGCTTTCTTT. Translating gives CASSLRGVKAFF.

The chain couples TRBV9 to TRBJ1-3; tentative D call: TRBD1 (5 bases). This CDR3 region has 15 residues. V lost 1 base and J lost 0, with 8 bases in between. Germline V lookup: CDR1 SGDLS, CDR2 YYNGEE. CDR3 DNA: TGTGCCAGCAGCGTACAGGGCCTCTCTGGAAACACCATATATTTT. This codes for CASSVQGLSGNTIYF.